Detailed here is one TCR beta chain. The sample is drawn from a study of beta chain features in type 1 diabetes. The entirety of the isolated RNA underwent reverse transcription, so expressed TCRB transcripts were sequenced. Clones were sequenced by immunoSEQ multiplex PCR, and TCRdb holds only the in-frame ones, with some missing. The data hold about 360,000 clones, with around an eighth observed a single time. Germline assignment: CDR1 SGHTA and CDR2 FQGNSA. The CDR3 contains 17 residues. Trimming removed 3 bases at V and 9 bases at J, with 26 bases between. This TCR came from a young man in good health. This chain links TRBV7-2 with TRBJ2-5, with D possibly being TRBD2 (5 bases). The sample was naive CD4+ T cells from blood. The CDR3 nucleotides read TGTGCCAGCAGCTTTCGAGTCCCGGTTTTCTCCCGAGCGGCCCAGTACTTC. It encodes CASSFRVPVFSRAAQYF.